This T cell receptor (beta chain) was recovered during a study of cytomegalovirus exposure and HLA in healthy donors. Study-wide context: Most donors, approximately 82% of 398 genotyped, fell in the Caucasian-associated ancestry cluster.

Unrecorded immune exposures were likely, despite nominal health at sampling. The CDR3 runs 12 residues. Trimming removed 4 bases at V and 1 base at J, with 5 bases between. Germline V gene sequence: CDR1 SGHTA, CDR2 FQGNSA. As to this clone: Its target is not known.

Overall study results and limits: Altogether, about 160 TCR beta chains were recorded as cytomegalovirus-associated. Rarity held for most TCR sequences, but there were some public TCRs that occurred in many donors.

Vbeta (60) and Jbeta (13) primers were used in the PCR. Assay: immunoSEQ multiplex PCR; the TCRdb copy retains only in-frame clones and omits some. The sample features 100,000 to 150,000 clones, with 1.5% to 2% in its top ten. The genes are TRBV7-2 and TRBJ2-7; D gene unclear. The receptor was derived from a woman between 40 and 50 years old in good health and CMV-seropositive. The sample taken for sequencing was PBMCs. The CDR3 protein is CASSSTSYEQYF. CDR3 nucleotide sequence: TGTGCCAGCAGCTCCACATCCTACGAGCAGTACTTC.